The T cell receptor beta chain described here comes from a study of CD8 T cells in Susac syndrome. General study findings and limits: A relatively small number of individuals underwent TCR sequencing and HLA analysis.

The authors reverse transcribed roughly 0.5 to 1 ug RNA with random hexamers. Coverage of TCR beta CDR3 amplification by immunoSEQ multiplex PCR extended to 54 Vbeta and 13 Jbeta. In TCRdb, the immunoSEQ multiplex PCR reads were re-called with MiXCR into one record per CDR3 protein. The profile covers approximately 57,000 distinct CDR3 sequences, with roughly 94% appearing a single time and less than 0.9% taken by the ten largest. A note on this clonotype: Its antigen is unidentified.

Trimming removed 4 bases from V and 6 bases from J, with 19 bases in between. The length of the CDR3 is 14 residues. Germline V CDR1 and CDR2: SQVTM, ANQGSEA. J is TRBJ2-7 and V is TRBV29-1, with D tentatively TRBD1 (6 bases). This TCR was recovered from a human donor with Susac syndrome. The sequenced sample consisted of CD8+ T cells from PBMCs. The CDR3 region is CSVVPRGLLIEQYF. The CDR3 bases are TGCAGCGTTGTCCCCAGGGGCCTCCTGATCGAGCAGTACTTC.